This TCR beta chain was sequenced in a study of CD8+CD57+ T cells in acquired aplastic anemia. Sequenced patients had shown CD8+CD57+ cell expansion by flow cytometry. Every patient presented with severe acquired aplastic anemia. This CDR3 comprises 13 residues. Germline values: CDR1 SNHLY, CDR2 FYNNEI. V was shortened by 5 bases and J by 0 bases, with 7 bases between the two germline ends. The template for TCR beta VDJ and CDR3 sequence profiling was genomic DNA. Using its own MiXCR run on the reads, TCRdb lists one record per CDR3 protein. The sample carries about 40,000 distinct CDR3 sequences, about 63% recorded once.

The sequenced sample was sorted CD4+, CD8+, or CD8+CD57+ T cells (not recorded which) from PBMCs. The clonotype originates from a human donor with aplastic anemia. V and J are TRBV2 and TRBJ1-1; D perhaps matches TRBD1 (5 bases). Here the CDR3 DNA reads TGTGCCAGCAGTCGACAGATGAACACTGAAGCTTTCTTT. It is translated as CASSRQMNTEAFF.